The 5 T cell receptor beta chains presented below share a single source sample, sequenced in a study of T cells in narcolepsy. The protocol was immunoSEQ multiplex PCR, while the TCRdb copy is restricted to in-frame clones and leaves out a portion. The data hold some 30,000 clones, with about 84% observed a single time. Source material: CD45RA- memory CD4+ T cells from PBMCs. The receptors here all came from a human donor with narcolepsy.

The CDR3 DNA follows: TGTGCCAGCAGTTCCGGGACAGGGGCTGATCAGCCCCAGCATTTT. It translates to CASSSGTGADQPQHF. The rearrangement joins TRBV5-8 to TRBJ1-5; 10 bases fit TRBD1. The CDR3 totals 15 residues. J gave up 5 bases and V 5 bases, and 7 bases lay outside the gene matches. Germline loops: CDR1 SGHTS, CDR2 YDEGEE.

The V call is TRBV11-2, the J call TRBJ2-5, with D possibly being TRBD1 or TRBD2 (5 bases each). Germline CDR1 SGHAT, CDR2 FQNNGV. The CDR3 is made up of 14 amino acids. V was pared by 2 bases and J by 5 bases, with 12 bases between. The CDR3, as DNA: TGTGCCAGCAGCTTATGGAAGGGACGCGAGACCCAGTACTTC. Its protein product is CASSLWKGRETQYF.

This chain connects TRBV7-3 to TRBJ1-2, with 7 nucleotides matching TRBD1. The J segment lost 8 bases and the V segment lost 4 bases, leaving 7 bases of the junction unmatched. Germline-derived CDR1 and CDR2 are SGHTA and FQGTGA. The CDR3 is 13 residues long. The CDR3, as DNA: TGTGCCAGCAGCTACGGGGACAGAAGGGGCTACACCTTC. Its protein is CASSYGDRRGYTF.

The chain links TRBV14 to TRBJ2-5; TRBD1 matches at 7 bases. The CDR3 sequence is 16 residues long. V gave up 1 base and J gave up 3 bases; unmatched junction bases: 8. Germline V gives CDR1 SGHDN, CDR2 FVKESK. As DNA, the CDR3 is TGTGCCAGCAGCCAAGCAGATCAGACAGGGAAAGAGACCCAGTACTTC. This codes for CASSQADQTGKETQYF. Variable domain in full (rest from reference TRBV14 and TRBJ2-5): EAGVTQFPSHSVIEKGQTVTLRCDPISGHDNLYWYRRVMGKEIKFLLHFVKESKQDESGMPNNRFLAERTGGTYSTLKVQPAELEDSGVYFCASSQADQTGKETQYFGPGTRLLVL.

In regard to this clone: Lacking the conserved final phenylalanine or tryptophan, this CDR3 likely reflects a read error. The chain links TRBV23-1 to TRBJ2-7, with TRBD2 identical over 8 bases. TRBV23-1 is identified as an open reading frame with a role that is uncertain. Losses at the gene ends were 4 bases for V and 6 bases for J; bases not matched to a gene: 2. CDR3 size: 12 residues. The CDR3, as DNA: TGCGCCAGCAGTCTTCGGGGGGGCGAGCAGTACGGC. Its protein is CASSLRGGEQYG.